Included here is one TCR beta chain sequence, with context. The sample originates from a study of regulatory T cells in long-lasting Graves disease. The CDR3 runs 14 residues. Germline CDR1 LGHDT, CDR2 YNNKEL (reference sequence). Germline trimming cut 5 bases from V and 6 bases from J; bases unmatched to any gene: 6. Libraries of TCR beta came from iRepertoire HTBI primers plus Arm-PCR of CDR3 regions. TCRdb processed the multiplex PCR reads anew with MiXCR; each CDR3 protein has one entry. The table has 500,000 to 700,000 distinct CDR3 sequences, around 30% seen once. Specified time point: persistent/refractory GD, antithyroid drugs over 5 years with positive TRAb. Following extraction of RNA from PBMCs, that RNA was used to make the TCR library.

The material was peripheral blood mononuclear cells (PBMCs), obtained when the disease was refractory, from a patient treated with antithyroid drugs. The TCR sequence derives from a female donor with Graves disease. This chain uses TRBV3-1 with TRBJ1-5, with 8 bases fitting TRBD1. The CDR3 coding sequence is TGTGCCAGCAGCGCACAGGGGGGGGGTCAGCCCCAGCATTTT. Protein product: CASSAQGGGQPQHF.